These T cell receptor beta chains were read from a single sample in a study of cytomegalovirus exposure and HLA in healthy donors. Some clones are missing from TCRdb's copy, which holds only in-frame ones; the method was immunoSEQ multiplex PCR. The sample contains 170,000 or so clones, roughly 81% of which appear only once. Sequenced material: PBMCs. The receptors were gathered from a girl aged 5-17 years in good health and CMV-seropositive. Both conserved end residues are part of each CDR3. The order of the fields is J gene, D gene, clone size, V gene, CDR3 protein, CDR3 DNA. D genes are given only for firm matches. Size tells how often a clone was seen (once, few, many) or the class of an expanded clone, and some rows leave it out.

J gene: TRBJ1-3
D gene: NA
clone size: NA
V gene: TRBV7-6
CDR3 protein: CASSLGGRGRDTIYF
CDR3 DNA: TGTGCCAGCAGCTTAGGGGGCAGGGGACGGGACACCATATATTTT

J gene: TRBJ2-7
D gene: TRBD1
clone size: NA
V gene: TRBV2
CDR3 protein: CASSGGQPTYEQYF
CDR3 DNA: TGTGCCAGCAGTGGGGGACAGCCAACCTACGAGCAGTACTTC

J gene: TRBJ1-6
D gene: NA
clone size: NA
V gene: TRBV27
CDR3 protein: CASSPAGFENSPLHF
CDR3 DNA: TGTGCCAGCAGTCCCGCGGGGTTTGAAAATTCACCCCTCCACTTT

J gene: TRBJ2-7
D gene: TRBD1
clone size: NA
V gene: TRBV4-2
CDR3 protein: CASSQDRGQGGYEQYF
CDR3 DNA: TGTGCCAGCAGCCAAGACCGGGGACAGGGTGGCTACGAGCAGTACTTC

J gene: TRBJ2-2
D gene: NA
clone size: once
V gene: TRBV28
CDR3 protein: CASSLSNGELFF
CDR3 DNA: TGCGCCAGCAGTTTATCTAACGGGGAGCTGTTTTTT

J gene: TRBJ2-1
D gene: TRBD2
clone size: NA
V gene: TRBV25-1
CDR3 protein: CASSASGGSSYNEQFF
CDR3 DNA: TGTGCCAGCAGTGCAAGCGGGGGAAGCTCCTACAATGAGCAGTTCTTC

J gene: TRBJ2-7
D gene: TRBD2
clone size: once
V gene: TRBV19
CDR3 protein: CASRELAGGTGEQYF
CDR3 DNA: TGTGCCAGTAGGGAACTAGCGGGGGGTACCGGGGAGCAGTACTTC

J gene: TRBJ1-1
D gene: NA
clone size: NA
V gene: TRBV5-1
CDR3 protein: CASSLDRGVGTEAFF
CDR3 DNA: TGCGCCAGCAGCTTGGACCGGGGGGTCGGCACTGAAGCTTTCTTT

J gene: TRBJ1-1
D gene: NA
clone size: NA
V gene: TRBV9
CDR3 protein: CASSVGPGTEAFF
CDR3 DNA: TGTGCCAGCAGCGTAGGACCAGGAACTGAAGCTTTCTTT

J gene: TRBJ1-2
D gene: NA
clone size: NA
V gene: TRBV9
CDR3 protein: CASSLGQLYGYTF
CDR3 DNA: TGTGCCAGCAGCCTTGGACAGCTATATGGCTACACCTTC

J gene: TRBJ1-2
D gene: TRBD1
clone size: NA
V gene: TRBV5-1
CDR3 protein: CASSAQTGGVDGYTF
CDR3 DNA: TGCGCCAGCAGCGCCCAGACAGGGGGCGTAGATGGCTACACCTTC

J gene: TRBJ1-1
D gene: TRBD1
clone size: NA
V gene: TRBV7-9
CDR3 protein: CASSPGTGGRIEAFF
CDR3 DNA: TGTGCCAGCAGCCCCGGGACAGGGGGTAGGATTGAAGCTTTCTTT

J gene: TRBJ2-5
D gene: NA
clone size: once
V gene: TRBV13
CDR3 protein: CASSPGQQETQYF
CDR3 DNA: TGTGCCAGCAGCCCGGGACAACAGGAGACCCAGTACTTC

J gene: TRBJ2-3
D gene: TRBD2
clone size: NA
V gene: TRBV5-1
CDR3 protein: CASSRQSSGGNTDTQYF
CDR3 DNA: TGCGCCAGCAGTCGTCAGTCTAGCGGGGGGAACACAGATACGCAGTATTTT

J gene: TRBJ1-2
D gene: NA
clone size: NA
V gene: TRBV6-6
CDR3 protein: CASRTGGANYGYTF
CDR3 DNA: TGTGCCAGCAGAACGGGGGGAGCTAACTATGGCTACACCTTC

J gene: TRBJ2-5
D gene: NA
clone size: once
V gene: TRBV5-1
CDR3 protein: CASSLAGAGVETQYF
CDR3 DNA: TGCGCCAGCAGCTTGGCCGGGGCAGGGGTAGAGACCCAGTACTTC

J gene: TRBJ1-3
D gene: NA
clone size: NA
V gene: TRBV29-1
CDR3 protein: CSAGGLSGNTIYF
CDR3 DNA: TGCAGCGCGGGGGGCCTTTCTGGAAACACCATATATTTT

J gene: TRBJ1-2
D gene: TRBD1
clone size: once
V gene: TRBV6-4
CDR3 protein: CASKNTGQGNYGYTF
CDR3 DNA: TGTGCCAGCAAAAACACGGGACAGGGGAACTATGGCTACACCTTC

J gene: TRBJ1-1
D gene: NA
clone size: once
V gene: TRBV6-1
CDR3 protein: CASSVYSSNTEAFF
CDR3 DNA: TGTGCCAGCAGTGTTTACAGCTCAAACACTGAAGCTTTCTTT

J gene: TRBJ1-3
D gene: TRBD1
clone size: NA
V gene: TRBV28
CDR3 protein: CASSRTGTHSGNTIYF
CDR3 DNA: TGTGCCAGCAGCCGGACAGGAACACACTCTGGAAACACCATATATTTT

J gene: TRBJ1-1
D gene: TRBD1
clone size: NA
V gene: TRBV5-1
CDR3 protein: CASSSWTGANTEAFF
CDR3 DNA: TGCGCCAGCAGCTCCTGGACAGGGGCGAACACTGAAGCTTTCTTT

J gene: TRBJ1-1
D gene: NA
clone size: few
V gene: TRBV6-4
CDR3 protein: CASSVNRESTEAFF
CDR3 DNA: TGTGCCAGCAGTGTCAACAGGGAGAGCACTGAAGCTTTCTTT

J gene: TRBJ1-6
D gene: NA
clone size: NA
V gene: TRBV5-6
CDR3 protein: CASSLKQGRLNSPLHF
CDR3 DNA: TGTGCCAGCAGCTTGAAACAGGGAAGGCTGAATTCACCCCTCCACTTT

J gene: TRBJ1-2
D gene: TRBD1
clone size: NA
V gene: TRBV4-1
CDR3 protein: CASSHTRGDYGYTF
CDR3 DNA: TGCGCCAGCAGCCATACCAGGGGGGACTATGGCTACACCTTC

J gene: TRBJ2-1
D gene: TRBD2
clone size: NA
V gene: TRBV12-5
CDR3 protein: CASGRLAGGSGSYNEQFF
CDR3 DNA: TGTGCTAGTGGGCGACTAGCGGGGGGCTCGGGTTCCTACAATGAGCAGTTCTTC

J gene: TRBJ1-2
D gene: TRBD1
clone size: NA
V gene: TRBV2
CDR3 protein: CASSEGTGGYSSRGYTF
CDR3 DNA: TGTGCCAGCAGTGAAGGGACAGGGGGTTATTCTTCCCGTGGCTACACCTTC

J gene: TRBJ1-1
D gene: NA
clone size: NA
V gene: TRBV28
CDR3 protein: CASRGGGRTEAFF
CDR3 DNA: TGTGCCAGCAGGGGGGGAGGGAGAACTGAAGCTTTCTTT

J gene: TRBJ2-5
D gene: NA
clone size: few
V gene: TRBV25-1
CDR3 protein: CASSEYSYQYF
CDR3 DNA: TGTGCCAGCAGTGAATACTCTTACCAGTACTTC

J gene: TRBJ1-5
D gene: NA
clone size: NA
V gene: TRBV9
CDR3 protein: CASSFGPSGNQPQHF
CDR3 DNA: TGTGCCAGCAGCTTTGGGCCCTCGGGGAATCAGCCCCAGCATTTT

J gene: TRBJ2-7
D gene: TRBD1
clone size: NA
V gene: TRBV12-5
CDR3 protein: CASGLRILGGDRYEQYF
CDR3 DNA: TGTGCTAGTGGTTTGAGAATACTAGGGGGCGACCGGTACGAGCAGTACTTC

J gene: TRBJ2-2
D gene: NA
clone size: NA
V gene: TRBV5-3
CDR3 protein: CARSLAGEVGELFF
CDR3 DNA: TGTGCCAGGAGCTTGGCCGGAGAGGTCGGGGAGCTGTTTTTT

J gene: TRBJ2-5
D gene: TRBD1
clone size: NA
V gene: TRBV19
CDR3 protein: CASSPDRGETQYF
CDR3 DNA: TGTGCCAGTAGCCCGGACAGGGGTGAGACCCAGTACTTC

J gene: TRBJ2-1
D gene: NA
clone size: NA
V gene: TRBV7-2
CDR3 protein: CASSLAGGPDEQFF
CDR3 DNA: TGTGCCAGCAGCTTAGCGGGGGGGCCCGATGAGCAGTTCTTC

J gene: TRBJ1-3
D gene: NA
clone size: NA
V gene: TRBV18
CDR3 protein: CASSPLPQAALSGNTIYF
CDR3 DNA: TGTGCCAGCTCACCACTACCACAGGCAGCCCTCTCTGGAAACACCATATATTTT

J gene: TRBJ2-7
D gene: TRBD2
clone size: NA
V gene: TRBV11-2
CDR3 protein: CASSLGGDYYEQYF
CDR3 DNA: TGTGCCAGCAGCTTAGGGGGGGACTATTACGAGCAGTACTTC

J gene: TRBJ1-1
D gene: TRBD1
clone size: NA
V gene: TRBV5-4
CDR3 protein: CASSYTGGVNKNTEAFF
CDR3 DNA: TGTGCCAGCAGCTATACAGGGGGCGTAAACAAGAACACTGAAGCTTTCTTT

J gene: TRBJ1-1
D gene: NA
clone size: NA
V gene: TRBV7-6
CDR3 protein: CASSLVVGREAFF
CDR3 DNA: TGTGCCAGCAGCTTGGTGGTGGGCAGAGAAGCTTTCTTT

J gene: TRBJ1-5
D gene: NA
clone size: NA
V gene: TRBV18
CDR3 protein: CASSPPPGISNQPQHF
CDR3 DNA: TGTGCCAGCTCACCACCCCCAGGGATTAGCAATCAGCCCCAGCATTTT

J gene: TRBJ2-1
D gene: TRBD1
clone size: NA
V gene: TRBV19
CDR3 protein: CASSGDRMGSSYNEQFF
CDR3 DNA: TGTGCCAGTAGTGGGGACAGGATGGGAAGCTCCTACAATGAGCAGTTCTTC

J gene: TRBJ1-4
D gene: NA
clone size: NA
V gene: TRBV19
CDR3 protein: CASTGVAATNEKLFF
CDR3 DNA: TGTGCCAGTACGGGTGTGGCCGCAACTAATGAAAAACTGTTTTTT

J gene: TRBJ1-6
D gene: TRBD1
clone size: NA
V gene: TRBV2
CDR3 protein: CASRAGGNSPLHF
CDR3 DNA: TGTGCCAGCAGGGCAGGGGGTAATTCACCCCTCCACTTT

J gene: TRBJ2-2
D gene: TRBD1
clone size: NA
V gene: TRBV30
CDR3 protein: CARALGQGTGELFF
CDR3 DNA: TGTGCCAGGGCTCTCGGACAGGGCACCGGGGAGCTGTTTTTT

J gene: TRBJ2-7
D gene: NA
clone size: NA
V gene: TRBV18
CDR3 protein: CASSPTGGIAYEQYF
CDR3 DNA: TGTGCCAGCTCTCCTACGGGTGGCATTGCCTACGAGCAGTACTTC

J gene: TRBJ1-1
D gene: NA
clone size: NA
V gene: TRBV7-9
CDR3 protein: CASSLAREAFF
CDR3 DNA: TGTGCCAGCAGCTTAGCCAGGGAAGCTTTCTTT

J gene: TRBJ1-1
D gene: NA
clone size: NA
V gene: TRBV28
CDR3 protein: CASSSKIGVDTEAFF
CDR3 DNA: TGTGCCAGCAGTTCCAAAATAGGAGTAGACACTGAAGCTTTCTTT

J gene: TRBJ1-2
D gene: NA
clone size: NA
V gene: TRBV5-4
CDR3 protein: CASSLGHLYGYTF
CDR3 DNA: TGTGCCAGCAGCTTGGGACACCTTTATGGCTACACCTTC